These 27 T cell receptor beta chains came from one sample sequenced in a study of PD-L1 blockade in urothelial cancer. This table comes from immunoSEQ multiplex PCR, and its TCRdb copy is limited to in-frame clones, with some not included. Counted here are about 87,000 clones, roughly 89% occurring once; the ten biggest clones make up roughly 2%. The time point denotes: pretreatment peripheral blood. The sequenced sample was PBMCs, obtained around atezolizumab (anti-PD-L1) treatment. These receptor sequences come from a man in his 60s with urothelial cancer.

This clone was recorded a few times. V and J are TRBV6-1 and TRBJ1-6, with D perhaps TRBD1 (6 bases). Trimming took 6 bases from V and 10 from J, leaving 16 bases between them. The CDR3 sequence is 14 residues long. Germline lookup yields CDR1 MNHNS and CDR2 SASEGT. The CDR3 bases are TGTGCCAGCAGCCCAGGGGACGTCGGCTCACCCCTCCACTTT. Residues: CASSPGDVGSPLHF.

The gene calls are TRBV5-1 and TRBJ2-3, with D uncertain. Germline V lookup: CDR1 SGHRS, CDR2 YFSETQ. The CDR3 extends over 14 amino acids. Trimming stripped 0 bases from V and 1 base from J, with 6 bases between. The CDR3 DNA reads as TGCGCCAGCAGCTTGGGACTCGGCACAGATACGCAGTATTTT. Its translation: CASSLGLGTDTQYF.

For this clone: Compared with germline, one end of the junction differs, possibly owing to a read error. V is TRBV30 and J is TRBJ1-2; 12 bases align to TRBD1. There are 15 residues in the CDR3. CDR1 and CDR2 (germline): GTSNPN, SVGIG (reference sequence). The CDR3 DNA is TGTGCCTGGAACCCGGGACAGGGGGCTAACTATGGCCACACCTTC. As protein: CAWNPGQGANYGHTF. Full variable domain (missing parts from reference TRBV30 and TRBJ1-2): SQTIHQWPATLVQPVGSPLSLECTVEGTSNPNLYWYRQAAGRGLQLLFYSVGIGQISSEVPQNLSASRPQDRQFILSSKKLLLSDSGFYLCAWNPGQGANYGHTFGSGTRLTVV.

This chain uses TRBV5-1 with TRBJ2-1; 10 nucleotides line up with TRBD1. The CDR3 loop spans 15 amino acids. Germline CDR1 is SGHRS and CDR2 is YFSETQ. The J segment lost 7 bases and the V segment lost 0 bases, leaving 4 bases of the junction unmatched. CDR3 amino acids: CASSLGDRGANEQFF. DNA of the CDR3: TGCGCCAGCAGCTTGGGGGACAGGGGCGCTAATGAGCAGTTCTTC.

J is TRBJ2-1 and V is TRBV7-2, with D perhaps TRBD2 (5 bases). Germline assignment: CDR1 SGHTA and CDR2 FQGNSA. This CDR3 region has 14 residues. V dropped 2 bases and J dropped 7 bases, with 12 bases sitting between them. The CDR3 protein is CASSLTSRGNEQFF. DNA for the CDR3: TGTGCCAGCAGCTTAACGAGTCGCGGGAATGAGCAGTTCTTC. Complete variable domain (other parts from reference TRBV7-2 and TRBJ2-1): GAGVSQSPSNKVTEKGKDVELRCDPISGHTALYWYRQSLGQGLEFLIYFQGNSAPDKSGLPSDRFSAERTGGSVSTLTIQRTQQEDSAVYLCASSLTSRGNEQFFGPGTRLTVL.

V gene TRBV5-4 combines with J gene TRBJ1-3; D remains ambiguous. Trimming cost V 4 bases and J 6 bases, with 11 bases left between them. Germline CDR1 reads SGHNT; CDR2 reads YYREEE (reference sequence). The CDR3 length is 13 residues. In DNA, the CDR3 is TGTGCCAGCAGCCCGGACTCAGAAAACACCATATATTTT. It codes for CASSPDSENTIYF.

CDR3 amino acids: CASSSLAGTSTDTQYF. CDR3 nucleotides: TGTGCCAGCAGCTCTCTAGCGGGAACTAGCACAGATACGCAGTATTTT. The V call is TRBV5-4, the J call TRBJ2-3, with TRBD2 matching over 9 bases. V shed 3 bases and J 0 bases; nucleotides not matched to a gene: 5. Germline CDR1 is SGHNT and CDR2 is YYREEE (reference sequence). CDR3 length: 16 residues.

The chain uses TRBV6-5 and TRBJ1-4; unclear D gene. V lost 8 bases to trimming and J lost 3 bases, with 10 bases between them. The CDR3 spans 13 residues. Looked up from germline, CDR1 is MNHEY and CDR2 is SVGAGI. The CDR3 loop reads CASSSGSNEKLFF. CDR3 bases: TGTGCCAGCTCTTCAGGATCTAATGAAAAACTGTTTTTT.

The chain has TRBV6-5 and TRBJ2-7; possible D gene TRBD1, 5 bases. Trimming cost V 0 bases and J 2 bases, with 11 bases left between them. CDR3 length equals 15 residues. From germline, CDR1 is MNHEY and CDR2 SVGAGI. In DNA, the CDR3 is TGTGCCAGCAGTTACTCGATTACAGGACCCTACGAGCAGTACTTC. It is translated as CASSYSITGPYEQYF.

V is TRBV6-5 and J is TRBJ2-6; tentatively, D is TRBD1 (5 bases). Germline CDR1 and CDR2: MNHEY and SVGAGI. The CDR3 runs 15 residues. The V end was cut by 6 bases, the J end by 1 base, with 10 bases between. In nucleotides, the CDR3 is TGTGCCAGCAGCAGCGACAGATCTGGGGCCAACGTCCTGACTTTC. Protein: CASSSDRSGANVLTF.

The rearrangement uses TRBV7-2 and TRBJ2-1; D ambiguous. The length of the CDR3 is 13 residues. Per germline, CDR1 SGHTA and CDR2 FQGNSA. V gave up 6 bases and J gave up 6 bases, with 12 bases separating them. CDR3 nucleotides: TGTGCCAGCAGGAGGAGTGTCTTCAATGAGCAGTTCTTC. As protein: CASRRSVFNEQFF.

This chain connects TRBV19 to TRBJ2-3; 11 bases are a match to TRBD1. V gave up 7 bases and J gave up 5 bases; unmatched junction bases: 5. This CDR3 region has 14 residues. CDR1 and CDR2 from the germline V gene are LNHDA and SQIVND (reference sequence). The CDR3 sequence is CASTRTGGRDTQYF. CDR3 coding DNA: TGTGCCAGTACCCGGACAGGGGGCAGAGATACGCAGTATTTT. Drawing the rest from reference TRBV19 and TRBJ2-3, the complete variable domain is DGGITQSPKYLFRKEGQNVTLSCEQNLNHDAMYWYRQDPGQGLRLIYYSQIVNDFQKGDIAEGYSVSREKKESFPLTVTSAQKNPTAFYLCASTRTGGRDTQYFGPGTRLTVL.

The chain is built from TRBV5-1 and TRBJ2-2, with D tentatively TRBD2 (6 bases). This CDR3 region has 14 residues. Trimming shortened V by 7 bases and J by 6 bases, and 16 bases separated the two germline ends. From germline, CDR1 is SGHRS and CDR2 YFSETQ. The CDR3: CASGGPTSSGELFF. DNA of the CDR3: TGCGCCAGCGGGGGTCCGACTAGTTCCGGGGAGCTGTTTTTT.

This chain connects TRBV4-1 to TRBJ2-7; 9 bases are a match to TRBD1. This CDR3 is built from 21 residues. V shed 0 bases, J shed 2 bases, and the junction held 20 bases outside the gene matches. The germline CDR1 and CDR2 sequences are MGHRA and YSYEKL. CDR3 region: CASSQERTGTGTLRGTYEQYF. CDR3 coding DNA: TGCGCCAGCAGCCAAGAGAGGACCGGGACAGGGACGTTGCGGGGGACCTACGAGCAGTACTTC.

This sequence joins TRBV11-2 and TRBJ2-1, with D uncertain. This CDR3 comprises 16 residues. Trimming took 4 bases from V and 5 from J, leaving 18 bases between them. Germline values: CDR1 SGHAT, CDR2 FQNNGV. The DNA for the CDR3 is TGTGCCAGCAGCTCCCGAAGAACCCCTGGCCACAATGAGCAGTTCTTC. It is translated as CASSSRRTPGHNEQFF. Filled out from reference TRBV11-2 and TRBJ2-1, the complete variable domain reads EAGVAQSPRYKIIEKRQSVAFWCNPISGHATLYWYQQILGQGPKLLIQFQNNGVVDDSQLPKDRFSAERLKGVDSTLKIQPAKLEDSAVYLCASSSRRTPGHNEQFFGPGTRLTVL.

The rearrangement uses TRBV5-6 and TRBJ2-5, with 13 nucleotides matching TRBD2. V dropped 4 bases and J dropped 1; count of bases not matched to a gene: 10. The CDR3 spans 18 residues. Per germline, CDR1 SGHDT and CDR2 YYEEEE. Written as DNA, the CDR3 is TGTGCCAGCAGCCCAGGACTAGCGGGAGTACGGGTCCAAGAGACCCAGTACTTC. This encodes CASSPGLAGVRVQETQYF.

CDR3: CASSLVYRVENSGANVLTF. CDR3 coding DNA: TGCGCCAGCAGCTTGGTTTACAGGGTAGAAAACTCTGGGGCCAACGTCCTGACTTTC. The genes are TRBV5-1 and TRBJ2-6; weak D call: TRBD1 (6 bases). V was trimmed by 0 bases and J by 0 bases, leaving 16 bases between them. Germline lookup yields CDR1 SGHRS and CDR2 YFSETQ. CDR3 length: 19 residues.

This chain uses TRBV19 with TRBJ2-7, with 10 bases aligning to TRBD2. V dropped 5 bases and J dropped 1; count of bases not matched to a gene: 5. CDR3 length: 15 residues. Germline-derived CDR1 and CDR2 are LNHDA and SQIVND (reference sequence). CDR3 protein: CASSYLAGVSYEQYF. The DNA of the CDR3 is TGTGCCAGTAGTTACCTAGCGGGGGTTTCCTACGAGCAGTACTTC.

This clone occurred many times. The V call is TRBV6-1, the J call TRBJ1-5; possibly TRBD1 for D (5 bases). The CDR3 is made up of 13 amino acids. V lost 8 bases to trimming and J lost 1 base, with 9 bases between them. Germline values: CDR1 MNHNS, CDR2 SASEGT. The CDR3 spells CASLRQSNQPQHF. Written as DNA, the CDR3 is TGTGCCAGCTTACGACAGAGCAATCAGCCCCAGCATTTT.

This clone was detected only a few times. The chain employs TRBV6-5 and TRBJ1-2; 9 nucleotides line up with TRBD1. The trim removed 3 bases at V and 4 bases at J, leaving 6 bases unmatched. This CDR3 is 15 amino acids long. Germline values: CDR1 MNHEY, CDR2 SVGAGI. The CDR3 here is CASSYTDRGFYGYTF. DNA of the CDR3: TGTGCCAGCAGTTATACGGACAGGGGTTTCTATGGCTACACCTTC.

This sequence joins TRBV1 and TRBJ1-1; no check of the table's D call, TRBD1, against the DNA was made. TRBV1 is a pseudogene. The CDR3 consists of 17 residues. The CDR3 bases are TGCACCAGCAGCCAATCTTACAGGTCTACCTTGAACACTGAAGCTTTCTTT. Translated: CTSSQSYRSTLNTEAFF.

V usage is TRBV30 and J usage is TRBJ1-1; D perhaps matches TRBD1 (6 bases). The CDR3 totals 16 residues. The V and J ends lost 5 bases and 2 bases respectively, with 21 bases between them. Looked up from germline, CDR1 is GTSNPN and CDR2 is SVGIG (reference sequence). The CDR3 bases are TGTGCCTGGGGTGGTTCCGAGGGACACCCTAACACTGAAGCTTTCTTT. This encodes CAWGGSEGHPNTEAFF.

A few counts support this clone. The J gene is TRBJ2-2, the V gene TRBV7-9; no clear D gene. The CDR3 covers 14 residues. Per germline, CDR1 SEHNR and CDR2 FQNEAQ (reference sequence). Trimming removed 4 bases from V and 4 bases from J, with 10 bases in between. Here the CDR3 reads CASSSFATTGELFF. CDR3 in DNA: TGTGCCAGCAGCTCATTTGCTACCACCGGGGAGCTGTTTTTT. The full variable domain, with the rest looked up from reference TRBV7-9 and TRBJ2-2, is DTGVSQNPRHKITKRGQNVTFRCDPISEHNRLYWYRQTLGQGPEFLTYFQNEAQLEKSRLLSDRFSAERPKGSFSTLEIQRTEQGDSAMYLCASSSFATTGELFFGEGSRLTVL.

The J gene is TRBJ1-1, the V gene TRBV7-3; perhaps TRBD1 as D (5 bases). CDR1 is SGHTA, CDR2 FQGTGA, per germline. Trimming left V 1 base short and J 1 base short, with 7 bases between. The CDR3 contains 14 residues. CDR3 sequence: CASSLKGANTEAFF. The CDR3 DNA sequence: TGTGCCAGCAGCTTAAAAGGGGCGAACACTGAAGCTTTCTTT.

The chain combines TRBV6-1 with TRBJ2-1; D possibly corresponds to TRBD2 (5 bases). The CDR3 consists of 14 residues. Germline V gene data show CDR1 as MNHNS and CDR2 as SASEGT. The V gene lost 7 bases and the J gene lost 9 bases, with 19 bases spanning the gap. CDR3 nucleotide sequence: TGTGCCAGCACCCTTAACACTGTTACTAGTGAGCAGTTCTTC. It codes for CASTLNTVTSEQFF.

The genes are TRBV28 and TRBJ2-7, with D maybe TRBD1 (5 bases). Germline lookup yields CDR1 MDHEN and CDR2 SYDVKM. The CDR3 length is 14 residues. V was clipped by 3 bases and J by 2 bases, with 11 bases between them. This CDR3 is CASSFSDRTYEQYF. DNA for the CDR3: TGTGCCAGCAGTTTTAGTGACAGAACCTACGAGCAGTACTTC.

The rearrangement uses TRBV6-6 and TRBJ1-2; D is unresolved. Trimming took 5 bases from V and 7 from J, leaving 14 bases between them. This CDR3 has 13 amino acids. Germline assignment: CDR1 MNHNY and CDR2 SVGAGI (reference sequence). CDR3 amino acids: CASSPTGSAGYTF. The CDR3 DNA sequence: TGTGCCAGCAGTCCTACCGGGTCGGCTGGCTACACCTTC.